What follows are 29 T cell receptor beta chains derived from one specimen sequenced in a study of T cells in Graves' hyperthyroidism and ophthalmopathy. RNA transcripts served as the template for amplifying TCR beta CDR3 regions. The primer set for the first-round RT-PCR of the TCR CDR3 was HTBI. TCRdb called the multiplex PCR reads again in MiXCR, with one record for every CDR3 protein. The sample consists of some 510,000 distinct CDR3 sequences, around 46% of them appearing once. Material for sequencing was peripheral blood or thyroid tissue (not recorded which). The receptors were sampled from a young woman with Graves' hyperthyroidism.

The V and J genes are TRBV20-1 and TRBJ1-1, with 9 nucleotides matching TRBD1. The V and J ends lost 0 bases and 8 bases, in that order; junction bases with no gene match: 4. CDR1 is DFQATT, CDR2 SNEGSKA, per germline (reference sequence). There are 13 residues in the CDR3. For the CDR3, the DNA is TGCAGTGCTAGAGATCTGGGACAGGGCGAAGCTTTCTTT. This sequence encodes CSARDLGQGEAFF.

The chain is built from TRBV12-3 or TRBV12-4 and TRBJ2-5; D unresolved. The J call may be mistaken, given a closer DNA end match to TRBJ2-7. The CDR3 runs to 13 residues. CDR3 sequence reads: CASSYDTYYEQYF. The DNA of the CDR3 is TGTGCCAGCAGTTACGACACCTACTACGAGCAGTACTTC.

This sequence joins TRBV7-2 and TRBJ1-1, with no clear D. The CDR3 spans 14 residues. Germline values: CDR1 SGHTA, CDR2 FQGNSA. V lost 8 bases, J lost 0 bases, and 13 bases lay in between. CDR3 amino acids: CASAPEGMNTEAFF. Here the CDR3 DNA reads TGTGCCAGCGCCCCGGAAGGCATGAACACTGAAGCTTTCTTT.

This clonotype was counted only a few times. The chain combines TRBV2 with TRBJ2-7, with no clear D. V lost 6 bases and J lost 0, with 12 bases in between. From germline, CDR1 is SNHLY and CDR2 FYNNEI. This CDR3 contains 14 residues. The DNA for the CDR3 is TGTGCCAGCAGCGCCGCAGACAACTCCTACGAGCAGTACTTC. It specifies CASSAADNSYEQYF.

This clonotype came up many times. The chain employs TRBV25-1 and TRBJ1-4; D remains unclear. The CDR3 loop spans 12 amino acids. V lost 2 bases and J lost 8, with 6 bases in between. Germline assignment: CDR1 MGHDK and CDR2 SYGVNS. The CDR3 DNA follows: TGTGCCAGCAGTGAACGGCGGGAAAAACTGTTTTTT. Translation: CASSERREKLFF.

In the case of this clonotype: A much larger clone sits a single nucleotide away, making a read error possible. CDR3 DNA: TGTGCCAGCAGTCAATTCTACGAGCAGTACTTC. Translated, it gives CASSQFYEQYF. The chain links TRBV6-1 to TRBJ2-7, with D hard to call. There are 11 residues in the CDR3. Germline V gives CDR1 MNHNS, CDR2 SASEGT. V was cut by 5 bases and J by 3 bases, with 5 bases left in between.

This clonotype was detected ten times or more. The chain carries TRBV7-6 and TRBJ2-7; D may match TRBD1 or TRBD2 (5 bases each). This CDR3 region has 14 residues. CDR1 is SGHVS, CDR2 FNYEAQ, per germline. With 5 bases removed from V and 0 bases from J, the gap between germline ends came to 11 bases. The CDR3 loop is CASSRGSSSYEQYF. Written as DNA, the CDR3 is TGTGCCAGCAGCCGGGGCTCTAGCTCCTACGAGCAGTACTTC.

This rearrangement joins TRBV7-9 to TRBJ2-7; D is uncertain. V shed 3 bases and J shed 6 bases, with 9 bases lying between them. The CDR3 has 12 residues. Looked up from germline, CDR1 is SEHNR and CDR2 is FQNEAQ (reference sequence). DNA for the CDR3: TGTGCCAGCAGCTTGGTAGGCCCCGAGCAGTACTTC. It is translated as CASSLVGPEQYF.

This clonotype has a count of ten or more. V usage is TRBV9 and J usage is TRBJ1-5, with D unclear. Germline V lookup: CDR1 SGDLS, CDR2 YYNGEE. CDR3 length: 15 residues. Deletions cut 0 bases from V and 1 base from J, with 8 bases between. CDR3 loop: CASSVEGRSNQPQHF. In nucleotides, the CDR3 is TGTGCCAGCAGCGTAGAAGGCAGGAGCAATCAGCCCCAGCATTTT.

Of note for this clonotype: At one end, the junction sequence differs from germline, possibly due to a read error. This rearrangement joins TRBV7-9 to TRBJ2-5; weak D call: TRBD1 (5 bases). CDR1 SEHNR and CDR2 FQNEAQ come from the germline V gene (reference sequence). CDR3 length: 11 amino acids. The CDR3 reads CASSLTVLEFF. The CDR3 DNA sequence: TGTGCCAGCAGCTTGACAGTTTTGGAGTTCTTC.

This clonotype was detected a few times. The CDR3 region has the DNA TGTGCCAGCAGCGAACGCAGAGGTGAGCAGTTCTTC. Its protein product is CASSERRGEQFF. The chain recombines TRBV9 with TRBJ2-1; D is unclear. Deletions cut 3 bases from V and 9 bases from J, with 10 bases between. The CDR3 spans 12 residues. The V gene's germline CDR1 is SGDLS and CDR2 YYNGEE.

The table lists this clonotype with many counts. The rearrangement uses TRBV7-2 and TRBJ1-4; no definite D call. Germline values: CDR1 SGHTA, CDR2 FQGNSA. Trimming shortened V by 5 bases and J by 4 bases, and 14 bases separated the two germline ends. The CDR3 extends over 15 amino acids. For the CDR3, the DNA is TGTGCCAGCAGCCCCCCCACGGCCCGTAATGAAAAACTGTTTTTT. Encoded protein: CASSPPTARNEKLFF. The full variable domain, its missing parts supplied by reference TRBV7-2 and TRBJ1-4, is GAGVSQSPSNKVTEKGKDVELRCDPISGHTALYWYRQSLGQGLEFLIYFQGNSAPDKSGLPSDRFSAERTGGSVSTLTIQRTQQEDSAVYLCASSPPTARNEKLFFGSGTQLSVL.

This rearrangement joins TRBV7-2 to TRBJ2-5; TRBD1 matches at 10 bases. V lost 4 bases, J lost 11 bases, and 10 bases stayed unmatched. The CDR3 has 14 residues. Germline CDR1 reads SGHTA; CDR2 reads FQGNSA. The CDR3: CASSWDRGLEKQYF. The CDR3 DNA follows: TGTGCCAGCAGCTGGGACAGGGGCCTTGAAAAGCAGTACTTC.

As to this clonotype: One junction end does not reproduce the germline sequence, and a read error may be involved. V gene TRBV11-2 combines with J gene TRBJ1-1; a weak D match, TRBD1 (6 bases). The CDR3 loop spans 15 amino acids. Germline CDR1 and CDR2: SGHAT and FQNNGV. CDR3 in amino acids: CASSQGSLGGTEAFF. The CDR3 coding sequence is TGCGCCAGCAGCCAAGGGAGCTTAGGGGGCACTGAAGCTTTCTTT.

The genes are TRBV6-1 and TRBJ1-4, with D unclear. With 4 bases removed from V and 8 bases from J, the gap between germline ends came to 20 bases. Germline V gene sequence: CDR1 MNHNS, CDR2 SASEGT. This CDR3 spans 16 amino acids. CDR3 sequence reads: CASSGTRTSSQEKLFF. The CDR3, as DNA: TGTGCCAGCAGTGGTACCAGGACTTCCTCCCAAGAAAAACTGTTTTTT.

Remarks on this clonotype: The final CDR3 position lacks the conserved phenylalanine or tryptophan, pointing to a likely read error. It is unclear where the CDR3 begins or ends on the DNA, so no DNA is shown, and the CDR3 is as TCRdb lists it. This chain uses TRBV29-1 with TRBJ1-1. The CDR3 is 8 amino acids long, termini counted. Germline V gene sequence: CDR1 SQVTM, CDR2 ANQGSEA. CDR3 loop: CSVVPANY.

This clonotype appeared many times. The V and J genes are TRBV6-4 and TRBJ1-1, with a weak D call TRBD1 (5 bases). This CDR3 has 13 amino acids. V shed 2 bases and J shed 2 bases, with 6 bases lying between them. CDR1 MRHNA and CDR2 SNTAGT come from the germline V gene. The CDR3 here is CASSDRDNTEAFF. CDR3 in DNA: TGTGCCAGCAGTGACCGGGACAACACTGAAGCTTTCTTT.

Concerning this clonotype: This is likely a read error, given that the CDR3 carries no conserved phenylalanine or tryptophan at its end. The V and J genes are TRBV6-5 and TRBJ1-2; 7 bases map to TRBD1. Germline V CDR1 and CDR2: MNHEY, SVGAGI. The CDR3 has 14 amino acids. J gave up 3 bases and V 2 bases, and 3 bases lay outside the gene matches. The CDR3 nucleotides read TGTGCCAGCAGTTACGACAGGGAGGACTATGGCTACACCTAC. Its protein is CASSYDREDYGYTY.

This clonotype has a count of ten or more. In this CDR3 the conserved last residue, phenylalanine or tryptophan, is missing, so a read error is likely. No DNA is shown, since the ends of the CDR3 on it are uncertain; the CDR3 is the one TCRdb lists. J is TRBJ2-6 and V is TRBV7-9; TRBD1, the table's D call, was not compared with the DNA. The CDR3 has 11 amino acids, counting both end residues. The germline gives CDR1 SEHNR, CDR2 FQNEAQ (reference sequence). CDR3 protein: CASSLDLTPSL.

This clonotype was observed a single time. The chain combines TRBV30 with TRBJ1-1; D not certain. The ends were cut back, 1 base at V and 6 bases at J, with 9 bases in the middle. The CDR3 is 12 residues long. Per germline, CDR1 GTSNPN and CDR2 SVGIG (reference sequence). CDR3 amino acids: CAWSGSRAEAFF. In nucleotides, the CDR3 is TGTGCCTGGAGTGGCAGTAGAGCTGAAGCTTTCTTT. Drawing the rest from reference TRBV30 and TRBJ1-1, the complete variable domain is SQTIHQWPATLVQPVGSPLSLECTVEGTSNPNLYWYRQAAGRGLQLLFYSVGIGQISSEVPQNLSASRPQDRQFILSSKKLLLSDSGFYLCAWSGSRAEAFFGQGTRLTVV.

Note on this clonotype: At one end, the junction sequence differs from germline, possibly due to a read error. The chain combines TRBV7-9 with TRBJ1-2, with 7 bases fitting TRBD1. CDR1 and CDR2 (germline): SEHNR, FQNEAQ (reference sequence). This CDR3 comprises 13 residues. CDR3 in amino acids: CASSQTGLSGHTF. The DNA of the CDR3 is TGTGCCAGCAGCCAGACAGGGTTGAGTGGCCACACCTTC.

In its sample, this clonotype was seen a few times. The chain recombines TRBV24-1 with TRBJ2-7, with D possibly TRBD1 on 5 matching bases. Trimming shortened V by 11 bases and J by 3 bases, and 13 bases separated the two germline ends. Looked up from germline, CDR1 is KGHDR and CDR2 is SFDVKD. The CDR3 covers 12 residues. The CDR3 sequence is CASGGHIYEQYF. CDR3 nucleotides: TGTGCCAGCGGTGGACACATCTACGAGCAGTACTTC.

This clonotype was seen only a few times. The chain joins TRBV5-1 to TRBJ2-7; the match to TRBD2 covers 7 bases. CDR3 length: 13 residues. V lost 6 bases, J lost 2 bases, and 5 bases stayed unmatched. The germline gives CDR1 SGHRS, CDR2 YFSETQ. CDR3 loop: CASTSGSPYEQYF. The CDR3 coding sequence is TGCGCCAGCACTAGCGGCAGCCCCTACGAGCAGTACTTC.

A few counts support this clonotype. The chain employs TRBV2 and TRBJ2-7; no clear D. Germline V gene sequence: CDR1 SNHLY, CDR2 FYNNEI. The length of the CDR3 is 12 residues. Trimming took off 6 bases at V and 2 bases at J, with 8 bases between the two ends. CDR3 nucleotide sequence: TGTGCCAGCAGGGGGTTCGCCTACGAGCAGTACTTC. Translating it yields CASRGFAYEQYF.

This clonotype showed up just a few times. The V gene is TRBV2, the J gene TRBJ1-1; possibly TRBD1 for D (6 bases). Between the trimmed V and J ends, which lost 6 bases and 3 bases, there was a span of 17 bases. Germline V gene data show CDR1 as SNHLY and CDR2 as FYNNEI. The length of the CDR3 is 15 residues. The CDR3 region has the DNA TGTGCCAGCAGCGTAGGGGGTTCGGGGCACACTGAAGCTTTCTTT. It encodes CASSVGGSGHTEAFF.

Details on this clonotype: It may be a read error: a sequence one base away is much more abundant. The chain uses TRBV24-1 and TRBJ2-6, with D perhaps matching TRBD2 (7 bases). The CDR3 spans 12 residues. In germline, CDR1 is KGHDR, CDR2 SFDVKD. CDR3 nucleotide sequence: TGTGCCACCAGTCGGGGGGCCGACGTCCTGACTTTC. This gives the protein CATSRGADVLTF.

This clonotype was picked up a small number of times. The genes are TRBV7-2 and TRBJ1-6; D unresolved. Germline lookup yields CDR1 SGHTA and CDR2 FQGNSA. The CDR3 covers 13 residues. V was pared by 3 bases and J by 8 bases, with 8 bases between. The CDR3 bases are TGTGCCAGCAGCTTCAATGGGTATTCACCCCTCCACTTT. Translated: CASSFNGYSPLHF. The variable domain in full, with the rest retrieved from reference TRBV7-2 and TRBJ1-6, is GAGVSQSPSNKVTEKGKDVELRCDPISGHTALYWYRQSLGQGLEFLIYFQGNSAPDKSGLPSDRFSAERTGGSVSTLTIQRTQQEDSAVYLCASSFNGYSPLHFGNGTRLTVT.

The rearrangement joins TRBV9 to TRBJ1-4; 7 nucleotides match TRBD1. CDR3 size: 15 residues. V shed 2 bases, J shed 3 bases, and the junction held 4 bases outside the gene matches. Germline CDR1 is SGDLS and CDR2 is YYNGEE. The CDR3 protein is CASSVLGQPNEKLFF. The CDR3 DNA reads as TGTGCCAGCAGCGTGTTGGGACAGCCTAATGAAAAACTGTTTTTT.

The J gene is TRBJ2-1, the V gene TRBV19; D ambiguous. The germline V gene has CDR1 LNHDA and CDR2 SQIVND (reference sequence). The CDR3 has 12 amino acids. With 9 bases removed from V and 5 bases from J, the gap between germline ends came to 11 bases. The CDR3: CASSQGDNEQFF. The CDR3 DNA reads TGTGCCAGCAGCCAAGGAGACAATGAGCAGTTCTTC. The complete variable domain, with remaining parts taken from reference TRBV19 and TRBJ2-1, reads DGGITQSPKYLFRKEGQNVTLSCEQNLNHDAMYWYRQDPGQGLRLIYYSQIVNDFQKGDIAEGYSVSREKKESFPLTVTSAQKNPTAFYLCASSQGDNEQFFGPGTRLTVL.